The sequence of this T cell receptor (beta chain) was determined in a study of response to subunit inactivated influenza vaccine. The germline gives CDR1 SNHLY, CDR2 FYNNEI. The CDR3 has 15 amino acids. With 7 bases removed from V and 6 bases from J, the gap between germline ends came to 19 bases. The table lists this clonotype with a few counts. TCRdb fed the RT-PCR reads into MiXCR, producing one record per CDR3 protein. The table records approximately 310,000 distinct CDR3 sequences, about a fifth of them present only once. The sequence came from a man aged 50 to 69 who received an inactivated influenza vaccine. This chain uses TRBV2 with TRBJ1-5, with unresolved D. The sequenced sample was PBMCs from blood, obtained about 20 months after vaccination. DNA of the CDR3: TGTGCCAGCAATCCATCCCGAGCCCCTGCTCAGCCCCAGCATTTT. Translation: CASNPSRAPAQPQHF.